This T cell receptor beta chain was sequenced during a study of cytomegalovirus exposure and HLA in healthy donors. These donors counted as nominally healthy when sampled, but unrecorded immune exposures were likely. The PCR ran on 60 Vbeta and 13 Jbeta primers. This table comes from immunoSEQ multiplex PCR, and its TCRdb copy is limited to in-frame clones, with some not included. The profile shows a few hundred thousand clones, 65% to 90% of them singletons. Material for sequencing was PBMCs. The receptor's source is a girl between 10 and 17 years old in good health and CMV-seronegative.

In DNA form, the CDR3 reads TGTGCTAGTGGTTCGGGCTACGAGCAGTACTTC. Protein sequence: CASGSGYEQYF. The V and J genes are TRBV12-5 and TRBJ2-7, with D unresolved. CDR3 length: 11 residues. Germline CDR1 LGHNT, CDR2 FRNRAP. Trimming stripped 4 bases from V and 3 bases from J, with 4 bases between.